This T cell receptor (beta chain) was captured by sequencing in a study of T cells in Graves' hyperthyroidism and ophthalmopathy. There are 13 residues in the CDR3. V lost 3 bases, J lost 7 bases, and 3 bases stayed unmatched. This clonotype was detected ten times or more. Its antigen is undetermined. Researchers took RNA transcripts and amplified the TCR beta CDR3 regions from them. TCR CDR3 underwent first-round RT-PCR with the HTBI primer set. TCRdb passed the multiplex PCR reads through MiXCR, listing each CDR3 protein once. The repertoire consists of 700,000 or so distinct CDR3 sequences, with over 15% occurring once and the leading ten covering under 10%. Stable Graves' hyperthyroidism denoted no ophthalmopathy progression over 18 months. Fresh peripheral blood, about 9.9 ml, yielded the PBMCs. Whole-study results and caveats: Among clonotypes expanded in thyroid above 0.001, most were also found in blood.

The receptor's source is a young man with Graves' hyperthyroidism. The chain joins TRBV12-3 or TRBV12-4 to TRBJ2-5; 9 positions agree with TRBD2. The sequencing input was blood. The CDR3 DNA reads as TGTGCCAGCAGTTTGAGTAGCGGGGGGACCCAGTACTTC. Translated: CASSLSSGGTQYF.